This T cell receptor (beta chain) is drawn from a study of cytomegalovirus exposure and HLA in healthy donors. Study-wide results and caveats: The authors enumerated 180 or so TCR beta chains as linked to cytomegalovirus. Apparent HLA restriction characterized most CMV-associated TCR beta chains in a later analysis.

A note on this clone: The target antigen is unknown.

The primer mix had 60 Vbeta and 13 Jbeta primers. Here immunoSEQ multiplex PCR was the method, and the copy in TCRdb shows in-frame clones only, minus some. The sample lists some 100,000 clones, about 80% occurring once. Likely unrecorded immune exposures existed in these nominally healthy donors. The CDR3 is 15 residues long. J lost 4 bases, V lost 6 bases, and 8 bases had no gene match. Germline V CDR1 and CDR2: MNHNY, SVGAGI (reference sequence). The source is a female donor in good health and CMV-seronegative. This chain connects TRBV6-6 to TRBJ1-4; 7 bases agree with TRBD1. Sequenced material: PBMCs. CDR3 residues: CASRYDRVDNEKLFF. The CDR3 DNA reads TGTGCCAGCAGATACGACAGGGTGGATAATGAAAAACTGTTTTTT.